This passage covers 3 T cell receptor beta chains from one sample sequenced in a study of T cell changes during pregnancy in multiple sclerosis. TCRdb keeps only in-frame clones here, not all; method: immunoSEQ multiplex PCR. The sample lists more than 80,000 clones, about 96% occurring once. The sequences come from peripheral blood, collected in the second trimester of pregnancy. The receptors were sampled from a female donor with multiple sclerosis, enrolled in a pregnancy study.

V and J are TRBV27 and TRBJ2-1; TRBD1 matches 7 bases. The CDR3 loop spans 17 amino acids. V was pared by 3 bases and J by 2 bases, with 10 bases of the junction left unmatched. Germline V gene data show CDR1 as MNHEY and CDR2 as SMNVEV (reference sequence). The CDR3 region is CASSFLPTGTPYNEQFF. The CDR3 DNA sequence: TGTGCCAGCAGTTTTCTTCCGACAGGGACCCCCTACAATGAGCAGTTCTTC.

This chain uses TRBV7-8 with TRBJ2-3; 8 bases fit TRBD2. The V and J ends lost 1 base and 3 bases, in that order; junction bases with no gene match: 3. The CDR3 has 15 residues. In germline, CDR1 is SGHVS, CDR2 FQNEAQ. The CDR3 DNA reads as TGTGCCAGCAGCTTAGGAGTAGCGGGAACAGATACGCAGTATTTT. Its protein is CASSLGVAGTDTQYF. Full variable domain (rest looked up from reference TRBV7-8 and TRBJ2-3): GAGVSQSPRYKVAKRGQDVALRCDPISGHVSLFWYQQALGQGPEFLTYFQNEAQLDKSGLPSDRFFAERPEGSVSTLKIQRTQQEDSAVYLCASSLGVAGTDTQYFGPGTRLTVL.

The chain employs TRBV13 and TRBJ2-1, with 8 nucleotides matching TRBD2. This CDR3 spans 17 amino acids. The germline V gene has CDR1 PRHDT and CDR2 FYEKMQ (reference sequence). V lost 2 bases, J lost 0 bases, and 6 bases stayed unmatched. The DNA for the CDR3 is TGTGCCAGCAGCTTAATACTAGCGGCCAGCTCCTACAATGAGCAGTTCTTC. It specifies CASSLILAASSYNEQFF.